This T cell receptor beta chain was recovered during a study of breast tumors, draining lymph nodes, adjacent tissues. Broader study findings: Most tumor T cells seemingly derive from lymph node, then expand in tumor. Tumor TCR diversity was below lymph nodes but above nontumor tissue. That most tumor T cells come from lymph nodes remained unproven. Luminal-like breast cancer showed significantly greater tumor-nontumor repertoire similarity than basal-like breast cancer did.

This clonotype was seen ten or more times. The target antigen is unknown. TCRdb redid the calling of the multiplex PCR reads with MiXCR, one entry per CDR3 protein. The table includes roughly 80,000 distinct CDR3 sequences, approximately 19% detected once. Breast cancer patients provided tissue from their axillary draining lymph nodes. Germline-derived CDR1 and CDR2 are SEHNR and FQNEAQ (reference sequence). V lost 1 base to trimming and J lost 6 bases, with 13 bases between them. The CDR3 has 15 residues. The receptor comes from a female donor with breast cancer. Some clones in this sample may be carry-over from other donors' samples. V is TRBV7-9 and J is TRBJ2-1; D uncertain. Sequenced: axillary lymph node tissue. The CDR3 region is CASSLVPVKLNEQFF. The CDR3 nucleotides read TGTGCCAGCAGCTTAGTTCCAGTGAAGCTCAATGAGCAGTTCTTC.